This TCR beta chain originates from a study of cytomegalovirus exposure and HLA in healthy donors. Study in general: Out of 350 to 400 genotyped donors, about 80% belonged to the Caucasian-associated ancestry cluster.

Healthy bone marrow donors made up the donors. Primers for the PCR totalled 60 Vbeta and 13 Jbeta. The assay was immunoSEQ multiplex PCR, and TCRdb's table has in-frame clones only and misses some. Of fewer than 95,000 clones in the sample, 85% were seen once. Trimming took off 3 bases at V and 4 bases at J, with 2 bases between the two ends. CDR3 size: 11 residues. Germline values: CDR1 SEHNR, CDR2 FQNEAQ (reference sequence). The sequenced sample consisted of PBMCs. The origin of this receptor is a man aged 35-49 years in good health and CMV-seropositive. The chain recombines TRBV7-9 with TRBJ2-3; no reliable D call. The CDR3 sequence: CASSFADTQYF. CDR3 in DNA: TGTGCCAGCAGCTTCGCAGATACGCAGTATTTT.